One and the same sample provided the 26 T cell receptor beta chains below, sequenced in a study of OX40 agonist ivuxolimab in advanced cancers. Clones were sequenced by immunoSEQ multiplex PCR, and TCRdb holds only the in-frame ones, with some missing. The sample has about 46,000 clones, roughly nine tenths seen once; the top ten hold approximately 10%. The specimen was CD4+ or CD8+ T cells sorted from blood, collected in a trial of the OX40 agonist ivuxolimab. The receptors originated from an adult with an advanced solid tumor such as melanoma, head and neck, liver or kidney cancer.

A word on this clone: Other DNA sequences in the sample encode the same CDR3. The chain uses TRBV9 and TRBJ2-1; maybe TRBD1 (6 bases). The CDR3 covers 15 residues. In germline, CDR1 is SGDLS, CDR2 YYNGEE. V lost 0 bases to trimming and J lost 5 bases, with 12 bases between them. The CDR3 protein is CASSVEGDTDNEQFF. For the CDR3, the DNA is TGTGCCAGCAGCGTAGAGGGGGACACTGACAATGAGCAGTTCTTC.

The CDR3 DNA reads as TGTGCCACCAGCAGAGATCGCGGGAGGGGGAATGAGCAGTTCTTC. Encoded protein: CATSRDRGRGNEQFF. V and J are TRBV15 and TRBJ2-1; 9 nucleotides line up with TRBD2. This CDR3 is 15 amino acids long. Trimming took 0 bases from V and 7 from J; bases not matched to a gene: 4. Germline V gene lookup returns CDR1 LNHNV and CDR2 YYDKDF (reference sequence).

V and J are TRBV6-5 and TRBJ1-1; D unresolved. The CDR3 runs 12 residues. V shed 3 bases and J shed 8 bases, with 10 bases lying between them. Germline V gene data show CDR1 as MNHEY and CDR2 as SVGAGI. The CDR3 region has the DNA TGTGCCAGCAGTTATGACGGGCGCGAAGCTTTCTTT. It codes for CASSYDGREAFF.

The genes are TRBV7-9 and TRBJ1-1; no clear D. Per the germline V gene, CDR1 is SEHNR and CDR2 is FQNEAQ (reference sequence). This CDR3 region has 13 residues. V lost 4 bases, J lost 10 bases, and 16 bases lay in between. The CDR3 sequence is CASSSSRQWGAFF. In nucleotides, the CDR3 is TGTGCCAGCAGCTCCTCCCGTCAGTGGGGAGCTTTCTTT.

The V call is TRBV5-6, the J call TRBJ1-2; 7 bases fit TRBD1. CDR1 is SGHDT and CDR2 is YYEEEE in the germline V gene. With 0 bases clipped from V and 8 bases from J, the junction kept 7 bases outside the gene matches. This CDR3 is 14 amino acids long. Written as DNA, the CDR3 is TGTGCCAGCAGCTTGGAACAGGGGCGAGGAGGCTACACCTTC. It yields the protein CASSLEQGRGGYTF.

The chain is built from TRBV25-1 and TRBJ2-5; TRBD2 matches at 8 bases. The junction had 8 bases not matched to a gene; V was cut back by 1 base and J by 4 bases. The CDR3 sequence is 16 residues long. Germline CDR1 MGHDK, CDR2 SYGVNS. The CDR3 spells CASSEFRGRLAETQYF. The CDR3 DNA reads TGTGCCAGCAGTGAATTTCGCGGGAGGCTCGCAGAGACCCAGTACTTC.

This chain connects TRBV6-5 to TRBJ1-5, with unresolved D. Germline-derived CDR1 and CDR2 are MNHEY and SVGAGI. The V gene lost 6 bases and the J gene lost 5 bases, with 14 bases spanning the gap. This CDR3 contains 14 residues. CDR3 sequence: CASSPTRDDQPQHF. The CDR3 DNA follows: TGTGCCAGCAGCCCCACGAGGGATGATCAGCCCCAGCATTTT.

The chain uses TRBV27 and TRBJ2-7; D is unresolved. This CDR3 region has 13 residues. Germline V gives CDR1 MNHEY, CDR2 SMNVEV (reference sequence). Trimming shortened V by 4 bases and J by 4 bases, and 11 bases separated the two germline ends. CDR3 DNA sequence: TGTGCCAGCAGTTCCTTCGGCCTATACGAGCAGTACTTC. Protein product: CASSSFGLYEQYF.

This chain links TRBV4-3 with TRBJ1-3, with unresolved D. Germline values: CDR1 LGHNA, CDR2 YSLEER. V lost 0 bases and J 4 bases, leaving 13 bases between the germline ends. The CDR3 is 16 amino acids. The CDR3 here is CASSQDSLSWGNTIYF. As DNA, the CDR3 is TGCGCCAGCAGCCAAGACAGTCTTTCCTGGGGAAACACCATATATTTT.

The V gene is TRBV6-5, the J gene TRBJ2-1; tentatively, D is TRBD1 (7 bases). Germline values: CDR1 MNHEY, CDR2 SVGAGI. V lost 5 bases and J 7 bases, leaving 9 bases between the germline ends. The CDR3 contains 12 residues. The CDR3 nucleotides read TGTGCCAGCAGTCCAGGGGGGAATGAGCAGTTCTTC. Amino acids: CASSPGGNEQFF.

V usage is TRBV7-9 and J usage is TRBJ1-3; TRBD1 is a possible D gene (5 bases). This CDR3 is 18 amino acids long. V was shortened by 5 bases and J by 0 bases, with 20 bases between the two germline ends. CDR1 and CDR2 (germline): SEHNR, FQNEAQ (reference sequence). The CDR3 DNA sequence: TGTGCCAGCAGCCACCCCGTCGAGGGGATAAGCTCTGGAAACACCATATATTTT. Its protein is CASSHPVEGISSGNTIYF.

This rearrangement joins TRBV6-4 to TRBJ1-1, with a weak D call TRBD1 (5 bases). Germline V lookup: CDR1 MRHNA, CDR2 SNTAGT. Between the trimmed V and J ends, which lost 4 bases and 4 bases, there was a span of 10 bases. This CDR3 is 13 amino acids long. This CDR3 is CASSGGGGTEAFF. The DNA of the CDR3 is TGTGCCAGCAGTGGTGGGGGGGGCACTGAAGCTTTCTTT.

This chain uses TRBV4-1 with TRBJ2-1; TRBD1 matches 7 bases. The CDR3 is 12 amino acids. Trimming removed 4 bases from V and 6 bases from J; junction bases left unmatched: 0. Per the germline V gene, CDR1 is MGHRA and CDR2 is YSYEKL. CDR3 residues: CASSRDSNEQFF. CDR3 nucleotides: TGCGCCAGCAGCCGGGACAGCAATGAGCAGTTCTTC.

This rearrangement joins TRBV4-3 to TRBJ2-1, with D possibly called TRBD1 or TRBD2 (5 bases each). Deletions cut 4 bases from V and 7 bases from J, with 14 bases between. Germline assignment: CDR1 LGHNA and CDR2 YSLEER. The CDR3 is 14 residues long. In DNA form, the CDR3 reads TGCGCCAGCAGCCCTCGGGGCTGGGTAAATGAGCAGTTCTTC. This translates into CASSPRGWVNEQFF.

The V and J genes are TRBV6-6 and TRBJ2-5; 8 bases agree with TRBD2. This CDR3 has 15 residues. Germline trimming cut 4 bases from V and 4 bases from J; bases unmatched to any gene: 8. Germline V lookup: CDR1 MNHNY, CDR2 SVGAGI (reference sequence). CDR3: CASSSAGGLGETQYF. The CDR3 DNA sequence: TGTGCCAGCAGTTCCGCGGGGGGCCTGGGAGAGACCCAGTACTTC.

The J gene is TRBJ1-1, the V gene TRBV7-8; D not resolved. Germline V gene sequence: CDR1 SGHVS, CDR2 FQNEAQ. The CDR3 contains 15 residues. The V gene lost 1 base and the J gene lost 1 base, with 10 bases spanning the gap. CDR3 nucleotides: TGTGCCAGCAGCTTAGAATGGCCCTGGAACACTGAAGCTTTCTTT. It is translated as CASSLEWPWNTEAFF.

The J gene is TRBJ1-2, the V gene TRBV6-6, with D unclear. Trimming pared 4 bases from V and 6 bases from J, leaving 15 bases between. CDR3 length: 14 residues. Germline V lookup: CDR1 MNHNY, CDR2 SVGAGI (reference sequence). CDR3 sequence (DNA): TGTGCCAGCAGTTCTGACGGGAGTCCAGATGGCTACACCTTC. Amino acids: CASSSDGSPDGYTF.

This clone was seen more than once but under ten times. The CDR3 nucleotides read TGTGCCAGCAGCCATGACAGATCCCGCTTGAGCACTGAAGCTTTCTTT. This translates into CASSHDRSRLSTEAFF. The genes are TRBV7-9 and TRBJ1-1; weak D call: TRBD1 (5 bases). Trimming removed 5 bases at V and 4 bases at J, with 20 bases between. CDR1 and CDR2 (germline): SEHNR, FQNEAQ (reference sequence). The CDR3 totals 16 residues.

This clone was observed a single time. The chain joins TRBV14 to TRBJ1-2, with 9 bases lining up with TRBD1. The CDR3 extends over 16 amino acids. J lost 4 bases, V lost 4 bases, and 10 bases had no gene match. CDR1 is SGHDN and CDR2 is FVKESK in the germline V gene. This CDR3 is CASSLTGQGFSYGYTF. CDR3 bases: TGTGCCAGCAGCCTAACCGGACAGGGGTTTTCCTATGGCTACACCTTC.

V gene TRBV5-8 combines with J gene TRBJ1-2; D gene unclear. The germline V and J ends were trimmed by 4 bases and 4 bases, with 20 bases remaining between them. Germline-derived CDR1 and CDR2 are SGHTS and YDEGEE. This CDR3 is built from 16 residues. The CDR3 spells CASSHKSRAFSYGYTF. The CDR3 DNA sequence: TGTGCCAGCAGCCACAAATCACGGGCCTTCTCCTATGGCTACACCTTC.

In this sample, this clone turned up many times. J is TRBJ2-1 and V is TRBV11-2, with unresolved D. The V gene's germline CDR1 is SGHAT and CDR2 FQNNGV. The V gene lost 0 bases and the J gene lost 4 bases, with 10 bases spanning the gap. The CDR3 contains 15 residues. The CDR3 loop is CASSLEEDPYNEQFF. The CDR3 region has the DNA TGTGCCAGCAGCTTAGAAGAGGATCCTTACAATGAGCAGTTCTTC. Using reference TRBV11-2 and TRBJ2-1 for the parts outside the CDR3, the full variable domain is EAGVAQSPRYKIIEKRQSVAFWCNPISGHATLYWYQQILGQGPKLLIQFQNNGVVDDSQLPKDRFSAERLKGVDSTLKIQPAKLEDSAVYLCASSLEEDPYNEQFFGPGTRLTVL.

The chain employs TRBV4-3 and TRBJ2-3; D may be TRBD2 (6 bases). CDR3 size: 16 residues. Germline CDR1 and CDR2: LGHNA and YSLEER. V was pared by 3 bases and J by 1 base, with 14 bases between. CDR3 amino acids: CASSHWDSHRTDTQYF. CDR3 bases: TGCGCCAGCAGCCATTGGGACTCCCATCGCACAGATACGCAGTATTTT.

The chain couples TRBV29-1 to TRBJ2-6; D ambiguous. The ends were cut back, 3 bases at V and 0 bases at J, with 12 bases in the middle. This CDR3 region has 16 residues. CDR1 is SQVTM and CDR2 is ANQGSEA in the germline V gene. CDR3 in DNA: TGCAGCGTTGAGTCTGACGGATTCTCTGGGGCCAACGTCCTGACTTTC. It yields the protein CSVESDGFSGANVLTF.

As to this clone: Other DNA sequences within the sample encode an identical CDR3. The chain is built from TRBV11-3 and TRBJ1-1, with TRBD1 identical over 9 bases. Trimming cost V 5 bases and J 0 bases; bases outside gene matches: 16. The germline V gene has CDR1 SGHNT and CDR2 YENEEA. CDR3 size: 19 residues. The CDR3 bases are TGTGCCAGCAGCGCTAATCCCCGGGACAGGGTCCTCATGAACACTGAAGCTTTCTTT. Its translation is CASSANPRDRVLMNTEAFF. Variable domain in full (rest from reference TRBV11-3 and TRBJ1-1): EAGVVQSPRYKIIEKKQPVAFWCNPISGHNTLYWYLQNLGQGPELLIRYENEEAVDDSQLPKDRFSAERLKGVDSTLKIQPAELGDSAVYLCASSANPRDRVLMNTEAFFGQGTRLTVV.

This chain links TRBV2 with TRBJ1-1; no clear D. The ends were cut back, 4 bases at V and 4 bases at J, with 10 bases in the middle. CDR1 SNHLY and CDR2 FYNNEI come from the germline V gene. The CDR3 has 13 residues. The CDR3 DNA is TGTGCCAGCAGTGCTGGGGAAGTCACTGAAGCTTTCTTT. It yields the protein CASSAGEVTEAFF.

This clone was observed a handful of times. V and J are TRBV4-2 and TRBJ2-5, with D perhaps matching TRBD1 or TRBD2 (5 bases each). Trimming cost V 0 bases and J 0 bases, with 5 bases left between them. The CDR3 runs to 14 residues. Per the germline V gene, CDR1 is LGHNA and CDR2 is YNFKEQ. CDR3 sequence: CASSQEGDQETQYF. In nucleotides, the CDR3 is TGTGCCAGCAGCCAAGAGGGGGACCAAGAGACCCAGTACTTC.